This T cell receptor beta chain emerged from a study of blood T cell repertoires in COVID-19. On the study more broadly: Samples came from the United States, Italy and Spain, spanning acute and convalescent COVID-19. PBMCs, B-cell-depleted T cells, or T cells provided the cDNA or gDNA that made up the material.

Original methodology: By means of reference gene primer amplification, nucleated cell counts were estimated. The table came from immunoSEQ multiplex PCR; TCRdb's copy has only in-frame clones and leaves some out. V and J calls and clone size are as listed in that table; D and trimming were resolved from the DNA. The sample comprises about 180,000 clones, approximately 87% of which are singletons, and 20% rests with the top ten. The TCR comes from a man between 65 and 80 years old with active or convalescent COVID-19. Input material: peripheral blood.

CDR3 protein: CASSPVTGNTGELFF. DNA of the CDR3: TGTGCCAGCTCACCCGTGACAGGGAACACCGGGGAGCTGTTTTTT. The rearrangement joins TRBV18 to TRBJ2-2; D perhaps matches TRBD1 (6 bases). This CDR3 region has 15 residues. Germline V gene lookup returns CDR1 KGHSH and CDR2 LQKENI. With 3 bases removed from V and 1 base from J, the gap between germline ends came to 9 bases.